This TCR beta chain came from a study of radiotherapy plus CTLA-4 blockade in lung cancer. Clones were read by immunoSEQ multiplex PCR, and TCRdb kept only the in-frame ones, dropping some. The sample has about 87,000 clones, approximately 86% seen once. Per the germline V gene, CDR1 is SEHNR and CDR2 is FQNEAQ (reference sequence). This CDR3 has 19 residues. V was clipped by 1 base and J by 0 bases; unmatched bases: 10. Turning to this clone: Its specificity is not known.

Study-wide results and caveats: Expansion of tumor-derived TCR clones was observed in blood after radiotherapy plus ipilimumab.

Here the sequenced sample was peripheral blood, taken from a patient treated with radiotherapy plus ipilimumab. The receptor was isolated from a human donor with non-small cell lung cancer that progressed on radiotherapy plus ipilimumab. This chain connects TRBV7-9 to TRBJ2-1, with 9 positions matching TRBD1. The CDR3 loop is CASSLEGTGFFRSYNEQFF. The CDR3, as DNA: TGTGCCAGCAGCTTAGAGGGGACAGGGTTTTTCCGCTCCTACAATGAGCAGTTCTTC.